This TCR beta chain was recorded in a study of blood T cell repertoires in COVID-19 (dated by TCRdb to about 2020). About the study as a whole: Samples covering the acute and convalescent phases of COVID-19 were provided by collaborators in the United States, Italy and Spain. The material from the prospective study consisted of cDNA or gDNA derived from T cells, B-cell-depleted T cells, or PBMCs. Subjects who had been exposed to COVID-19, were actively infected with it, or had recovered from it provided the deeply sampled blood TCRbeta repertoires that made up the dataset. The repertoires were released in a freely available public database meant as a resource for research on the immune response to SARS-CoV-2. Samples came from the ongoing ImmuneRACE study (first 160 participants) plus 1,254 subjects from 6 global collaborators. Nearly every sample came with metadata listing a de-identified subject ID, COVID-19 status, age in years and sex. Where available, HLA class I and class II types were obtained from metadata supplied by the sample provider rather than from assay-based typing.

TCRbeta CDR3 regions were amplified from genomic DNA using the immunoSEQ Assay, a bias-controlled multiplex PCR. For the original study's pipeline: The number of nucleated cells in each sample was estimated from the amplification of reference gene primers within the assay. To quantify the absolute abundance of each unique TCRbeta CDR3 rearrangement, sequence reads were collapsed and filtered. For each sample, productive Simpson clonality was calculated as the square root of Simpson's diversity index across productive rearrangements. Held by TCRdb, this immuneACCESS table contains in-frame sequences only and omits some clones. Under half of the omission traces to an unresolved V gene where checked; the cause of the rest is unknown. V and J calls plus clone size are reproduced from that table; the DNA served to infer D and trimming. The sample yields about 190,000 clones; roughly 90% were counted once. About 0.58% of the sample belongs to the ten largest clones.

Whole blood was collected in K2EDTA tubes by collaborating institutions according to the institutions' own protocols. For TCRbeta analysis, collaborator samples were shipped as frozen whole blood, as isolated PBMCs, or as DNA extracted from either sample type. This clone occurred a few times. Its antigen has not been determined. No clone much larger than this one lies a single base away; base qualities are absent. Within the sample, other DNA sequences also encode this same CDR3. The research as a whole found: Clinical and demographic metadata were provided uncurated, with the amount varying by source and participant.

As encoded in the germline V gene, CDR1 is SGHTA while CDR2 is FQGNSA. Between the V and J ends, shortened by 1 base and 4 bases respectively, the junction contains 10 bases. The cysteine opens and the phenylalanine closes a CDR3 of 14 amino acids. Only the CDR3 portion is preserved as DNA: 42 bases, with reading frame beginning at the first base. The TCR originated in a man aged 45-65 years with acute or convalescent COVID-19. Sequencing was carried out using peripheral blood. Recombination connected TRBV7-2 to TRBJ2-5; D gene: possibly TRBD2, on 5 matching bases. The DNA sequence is TGTGCCAGCAGCTTAGGACGGGGTAGAGAGACCCAGTACTTC. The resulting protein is CASSLGRGRETQYF.